The present T cell receptor (beta chain) was sequenced within a study of human T cells and chemical hapten exposure (dated by TCRdb to about 2021). With regard to the full study: For sensitization, 2% DPC in acetone was applied to a 2 cm by 2 cm area of upper inner arm skin. The study tracked peripheral blood TCR repertoire changes in vivo during primary and secondary sensitization to the hapten diphenylcyclopropenone (DPC) in alopecia patients. Patients additionally received weekly therapeutic DPC doses to the scalp throughout the roughly 25-week study period. Patch testing was done on the upper back using Finn chambers containing 0.01% DPC, and results were scored after 6 days according to International Contact Dermatitis Research Group standards. The libraries were sequenced as a pool, and the TCR yield per sample differed mostly because of small variations in library volumes within the pool. Blood for TCR sequencing was provided by twenty-nine alopecia patients at one to four time points (pre-sensitization, 2, 6 and 24 weeks). Most of the patients in the cohort were female, and the cohort covered alopecia areata with under or over 50% scalp involvement, alopecia totalis and alopecia universalis. Blood was sampled from patients pre-sensitization (week 0) and at 2, 6 and about 24 weeks after DPC sensitization.

The CDR3 has 13 amino acids, counting the end cysteine and phenylalanine. The only DNA kept is the CDR3, 39 bases in frame from the first base. A distance of 8 bases separates the germline ends of V and J, which lose 3 bases and 2 bases respectively. The germline V gene encodes CDR1 SGHRS and CDR2 YFSETQ. General findings and caveats noted by the study authors: Compared with pre-sensitization or healthy control sets, expanded TCRs formed significantly more large CDR3 similarity clusters, which is consistent with antigen-driven responses. After repeated subsampling, changes were observed in the strength of the expansion versus patch-test correlation and in the threshold at which the correlation became significant. The number of PT1 expanded TCRs positively correlated with patch test score, significant at thresholds 8, 16 and 32 but not 4. Because all patients had alopecia, a presumed autoimmune disease, the immune response of the patients might differ from that of healthy individuals. No change with DPC sensitization was found in the number of TCRs above 1 in 1000 frequency, and no evidence of global repertoire structure alterations was found.

The time point label for this specimen denotes: patch test 2, 6 weeks after DPC sensitization. The sample's treatment or condition, from its label and the paper: therapeutic diphenylcyclopropenone sensitization with weekly scalp DPC. At every patch-test visit, the blood draw took place before the patch test was put on. To be eligible, patients had to be aged 18 to 70, diagnosed with alopecia and judged suitable for DPC therapy, while pregnant patients were excluded. Total RNA was extracted from unfractionated whole blood collected in Tempus Blood RNA tubes. This clonotype was found many times. The antigen it recognizes is unknown. No base-level quality is on record; no much larger clone is a single base apart. Receptor libraries were prepared by RACE. Sequencing took place on a NextSeq 500. During library preparation, unique molecular identifiers were attached to individual cDNA molecules so that TCRs could be counted in a quantitative, reproducible way. Both TCR alpha and TCR beta chains were sequenced from each blood RNA sample. The original methods were these. The median number of TCRs per sample was approximately 93,000, ranging from 23,224 to 690,600. The Decombinator software suite was used to annotate V, J and CDR3 in the TCR reads. Every sample was subsampled to the same number of TCRs (28,000) for the PS versus PT1 abundance plots. Expanded TCRs were defined as absent before sensitization and observed at least eight times at the 2-week time point. The public reads were quality trimmed at Q25 with fastp and then assembled into clones with MiXCR by TCRdb, keeping productive beta chains. Records with the same CDR3 protein are collapsed into one entry carrying the most frequent genes and DNA. TCRdb's processing, not the authors' own work, is the source of the V and J calls. For this sample there are about 85,000 distinct CDR3 sequences; around a tenth appear just once. The ten largest clones take up around 1.5% of the sample.

This receptor was identified in a man between 18 and 29 years old with alopecia areata. Some clones in this sample may be carry-over from other donors' samples. The rearrangement combines TRBV5-1 with TRBJ1-1; no confident D gene assignment can be made. The sample in question was whole blood, obtained in connection with sensitization to the hapten diphenylcyclopropenone (DPC). The sequenced DNA: TGCGCCAGCAGCTCCGATCCAAACACTGAAGCTTTCTTT. This codes for CASSSDPNTEAFF.